The 2 T cell receptor beta chains below all came from one sample that was sequenced in a study of cytomegalovirus exposure and HLA in healthy donors. 13 Jbeta primers and 60 Vbeta primers were used for the PCR. Measured with immunoSEQ multiplex PCR; TCRdb has only the in-frame clones, and not every one. Among about 89,000 clones listed, roughly 70% were seen once. The sample was PBMCs. Receptors were obtained from a male donor in good health and CMV-seronegative.

The genes are TRBV28 and TRBJ2-7, with D tentatively TRBD2 (5 bases). Germline-derived CDR1 and CDR2 are MDHEN and SYDVKM. V was cut by 7 bases and J by 1 base, with 14 bases left in between. The CDR3 extends over 14 amino acids. CDR3 sequence: CASIGFRGSYEQYF. In nucleotides, the CDR3 is TGTGCCAGCATTGGATTCCGGGGATCCTACGAGCAGTACTTC. Combining the CDR3 with reference TRBV28 and TRBJ2-7 gives the whole variable domain DVKVTQSSRYLVKRTGEKVFLECVQDMDHENMFWYRQDPGLGLRLIYFSYDVKMKEKGDIPEGYSVSREKKERFSLILESASTNQTSMYLCASIGFRGSYEQYFGPGTRLTVT.

The chain carries TRBV6-6 and TRBJ2-1; D is perhaps TRBD2 (6 bases). CDR1 MNHNY and CDR2 SVGAGI come from the germline V gene (reference sequence). V was clipped by 7 bases and J by 0 bases, with 13 bases between them. This CDR3 region has 15 residues. This CDR3 is CASTQGLDSYNEQFF. Here the CDR3 DNA reads TGTGCCAGCACCCAGGGACTCGACTCCTACAATGAGCAGTTCTTC.